The 2 T cell receptor beta chains reported below all come from one sample, sequenced in a study of human T cells and chemical hapten exposure. Time point specified: pre-sensitization, week 0. As for treatment: therapeutic diphenylcyclopropenone sensitization with weekly scalp DPC. One entry per CDR3 protein results from TCRdb running MiXCR on the RACE reads. Of roughly 380,000 distinct CDR3 sequences in the sample, 4.5% to 6% were seen once. Sequencing used whole blood, obtained in connection with sensitization to the hapten diphenylcyclopropenone (DPC). Receptors were obtained from a woman aged 50 to 60 with alopecia areata. Some clones in this sample may be carry-over from other donors' samples.

This clonotype was seen repeatedly, ten times or more. The chain joins TRBV5-6 to TRBJ2-1; 9 bases are a match to TRBD1. This CDR3 region has 18 residues. CDR1 is SGHDT, CDR2 YYEEEE, per germline. V gave up 6 bases and J gave up 8 bases; unmatched junction bases: 21. CDR3 region: CASTSRIARAGQGDEQFF. For the CDR3, the DNA is TGTGCCAGCACGTCACGTATTGCAAGGGCGGGACAGGGTGATGAGCAGTTCTTC.

This clonotype appeared many times. The V gene is TRBV5-1, the J gene TRBJ2-7, with a tentative D call TRBD2 (5 bases). V gave up 3 bases and J gave up 5 bases, with 15 bases separating them. The CDR3 contains 14 residues. The germline gives CDR1 SGHRS, CDR2 YFSETQ. Here the CDR3 reads CASSYSEADHEQYF. The CDR3 region has the DNA TGCGCCAGCAGCTATTCGGAAGCGGACCACGAGCAGTACTTC.